Each of the 15 T cell receptor beta chains below was sequenced from the same sample in a study of cytomegalovirus exposure and HLA in healthy donors. Both 60 Vbeta primers and 13 Jbeta primers went into the PCR. Sequencing used immunoSEQ multiplex PCR; TCRdb keeps in-frame clones, though not all of them. The table includes about 88,000 clones, over 70% detected once. Sequenced: PBMCs. The source is a middle-aged woman in good health and CMV-seronegative.

CDR3 amino acids: CASSSGPGNTEAFF. In nucleotides, the CDR3 is TGTGCCAGCAGCTCCGGCCCGGGGAACACTGAAGCTTTCTTT. The rearrangement joins TRBV7-2 to TRBJ1-1; D remains ambiguous. The CDR3 is made up of 14 amino acids. The V end was cut by 4 bases, the J end by 1 base, with 10 bases between. Germline V gene data show CDR1 as SGHTA and CDR2 as FQGNSA.

For the CDR3, the DNA is TGCGCCAGCAGCCAAGGGACAGGAGGAACCGGGGAGCTGTTTTTT. It yields the protein CASSQGTGGTGELFF. The chain has TRBV5-1 and TRBJ2-2; 8 bases match TRBD1. This CDR3 has 15 residues. The V gene's germline CDR1 is SGHRS and CDR2 YFSETQ. The V gene end was trimmed by 4 bases and the J gene end by 5 bases; junction bases not matched to a gene: 7.

This rearrangement joins TRBV6-6 to TRBJ1-2; D may be TRBD1 (5 bases). V was clipped by 2 bases and J by 5 bases, with 6 bases between them. The CDR3 extends over 12 amino acids. In germline, CDR1 is MNHNY, CDR2 SVGAGI (reference sequence). DNA for the CDR3: TGTGCCAGCAGTTACGGGGCGTATGGCTACACCTTC. Protein: CASSYGAYGYTF.

J is TRBJ1-1 and V is TRBV5-5; D is possibly TRBD1 (5 bases). Germline CDR1 is SGHKS and CDR2 is YYEKEE (reference sequence). V dropped 5 bases and J dropped 0 bases, with 14 bases sitting between them. The CDR3 extends over 15 amino acids. The CDR3: CASSRQAGMNTEAFF. The CDR3, as DNA: TGTGCCAGCAGTCGGCAGGCAGGGATGAACACTGAAGCTTTCTTT.

This chain uses TRBV27 with TRBJ1-2, with TRBD1 matching 7 bases. The CDR3 spans 14 residues. The germline V gene has CDR1 MNHEY and CDR2 SMNVEV (reference sequence). V shed 6 bases and J 6 bases; nucleotides not matched to a gene: 10. The CDR3, as DNA: TGTGCCAGCAGCTACAGACAGGGTGGGAATGGCTACACCTTC. It encodes CASSYRQGGNGYTF.

V usage is TRBV6-5 and J usage is TRBJ2-2; D not resolved. V lost 6 bases to trimming and J lost 5 bases, with 16 bases between them. This CDR3 comprises 15 residues. CDR1 is MNHEY and CDR2 is SVGAGI in the germline V gene. The CDR3 DNA reads as TGTGCCAGCAGCCGAACTACCGTTGCAACCGGGGAGCTGTTTTTT. This sequence encodes CASSRTTVATGELFF.

The CDR3, as DNA: TGTGCCAGCAGCTTAGTTGTTGCGGGGGAGACCCAGTACTTC. Its translation is CASSLVVAGETQYF. The chain employs TRBV7-9 and TRBJ2-5; the D gene is possibly TRBD2 (6 bases). The germline gives CDR1 SEHNR, CDR2 FQNEAQ (reference sequence). This CDR3 has 14 residues. V lost 1 base and J lost 5, with 11 bases in between.

The rearrangement joins TRBV30 to TRBJ2-6; weak D call: TRBD1 (7 bases). The CDR3 has 14 amino acids. The V gene lost 8 bases and the J gene lost 3 bases, with 14 bases spanning the gap. Looked up from germline, CDR1 is GTSNPN and CDR2 is SVGIG (reference sequence). CDR3 residues: CAASGGSGANVLTF. The CDR3 nucleotides are TGTGCCGCCTCAGGGGGGAGTGGGGCCAACGTCCTGACTTTC. The full variable domain, with the rest looked up from reference TRBV30 and TRBJ2-6, is SQTIHQWPATLVQPVGSPLSLECTVEGTSNPNLYWYRQAAGRGLQLLFYSVGIGQISSEVPQNLSASRPQDRQFILSSKKLLLSDSGFYLCAASGGSGANVLTFGAGSRLTVL.

On this clone itself: At one boundary the junction diverges from the germline segment, which might be a read error. The rearrangement uses TRBV5-6 and TRBJ1-2, with D possibly being TRBD1 (5 bases). CDR1 is SGHDT, CDR2 YYEEEE, per germline. This CDR3 is built from 11 residues. CDR3 nucleotide sequence: TGTGCCAGCAGCGTCCGCGTGACAGCCGTCTTC. Its translation: CASSVRVTAVF.

The chain recombines TRBV13 with TRBJ1-3, with a weak D call TRBD1 (6 bases). Germline V gene lookup returns CDR1 PRHDT and CDR2 FYEKMQ (reference sequence). V lost 0 bases and J lost 0, with 15 bases in between. The CDR3 consists of 18 residues. The CDR3 DNA follows: TGTGCCAGCAGCTTAGGGAGGGGGAAAACTTTCTCTGGAAACACCATATATTTT. Translated: CASSLGRGKTFSGNTIYF. Full variable domain (outside the CDR3, taken from reference TRBV13 and TRBJ1-3): AAGVIQSPRHLIKEKRETATLKCYPIPRHDTVYWYQQGPGQDPQFLISFYEKMQSDKGSIPDRFSAQQFSDYHSELNMSSLELGDSALYFCASSLGRGKTFSGNTIYFGEGSWLTVV.

The chain recombines TRBV5-1 with TRBJ1-2, with TRBD1 matching 7 bases. The length of the CDR3 is 14 residues. The junction had 7 bases not matched to a gene; V was cut back by 4 bases and J by 4 bases. Germline CDR1 SGHRS, CDR2 YFSETQ. Here the CDR3 DNA reads TGCGCCAGCAGCACCCTACAGGGGAGCTATGGCTACACCTTC. Translating gives CASSTLQGSYGYTF.

The chain employs TRBV15 and TRBJ2-5, with 13 bases fitting TRBD2. CDR1 and CDR2 (germline): LNHNV, YYDKDF (reference sequence). J gave up 5 bases and V 3 bases, and 3 bases lay outside the gene matches. The CDR3 is 15 amino acids. CDR3: CATSRPTSGGETQYF. The DNA for the CDR3 is TGTGCCACCAGCAGGCCGACTAGCGGGGGGGAGACCCAGTACTTC.

The CDR3 nucleotides are TGTGCCTGGGCGACTAGCGGGGGCCCGAATACGCAGTATTTT. Residues: CAWATSGGPNTQYF. The gene calls are TRBV30 and TRBJ2-3, with 12 bases lining up with TRBD2. Germline-derived CDR1 and CDR2 are GTSNPN and SVGIG (reference sequence). The CDR3 contains 14 residues. The ends lost 5 bases at V and 7 bases at J; junction bases unmatched: 7.

This clone showed up just once. This chain connects TRBV13 to TRBJ1-1; D is ambiguous. Germline loops: CDR1 PRHDT, CDR2 FYEKMQ (reference sequence). The CDR3 has 11 residues. V dropped 10 bases and J dropped 11 bases, with 17 bases sitting between them. CDR3 sequence (DNA): TGTGCCACTCCTGGACGGGAAGGGGCTTTCTTT. Translation: CATPGREGAFF.

The chain uses TRBV7-8 and TRBJ1-5, with 7 bases identical to TRBD1. V trimming: 5 bases; J trimming: 7 bases; junction bases outside the gene matches: 11. This CDR3 has 15 residues. Germline lookup yields CDR1 SGHVS and CDR2 FQNEAQ. This chain's CDR3 is CASSRRQGIMQPQHF. The CDR3 DNA sequence: TGTGCCAGCAGCAGACGACAGGGAATCATGCAGCCCCAGCATTTT.